This entry lists 8 T cell receptor beta chains sequenced from one sample in a study of control samples from healthy donors and cancer patients. Generated by immunoSEQ multiplex PCR, the TCRdb table keeps only in-frame clones and is missing some. The data show 55,000 to 90,000 clones, about 87% seen once. What was sequenced was blood. These TCRs come from a man in his fifties or sixties in good health.

This clone was counted between two and nine times. The chain recombines TRBV6-5 with TRBJ2-7, with 7 bases matching TRBD2. Germline-derived CDR1 and CDR2 are MNHEY and SVGAGI. Losses at the gene ends were 8 bases for V and 3 bases for J; bases not matched to a gene: 7. CDR3 length: 13 amino acids. The CDR3 DNA follows: TGTGCCAGCTGGCGGGGGTCGATCTACGAGCAGTACTTC. Its translation: CASWRGSIYEQYF.

This clone was seen a few times. The chain employs TRBV5-6 and TRBJ1-1, with 10 bases identical to TRBD1. The ends lost 1 base at V and 6 bases at J; junction bases unmatched: 6. CDR1 and CDR2 from the germline V gene are SGHDT and YYEEEE. This CDR3 has 15 residues. The CDR3 DNA follows: TGTGCCAGCAGCTTGACCGGGACAGGGGAATCTGAAGCTTTCTTT. Amino acid sequence: CASSLTGTGESEAFF.

In its sample, this clone was seen once. The gene calls are TRBV4-1 and TRBJ2-5; D may be TRBD2 (7 bases). Germline V gives CDR1 MGHRA, CDR2 YSYEKL. This CDR3 is 16 amino acids long. V dropped 8 bases and J dropped 5 bases, with 24 bases sitting between them. The CDR3 protein is CASPSMWGGALETQYF. CDR3 nucleotide sequence: TGCGCCAGCCCCTCCATGTGGGGGGGGGCCCTGGAGACCCAGTACTTC.

DNA of the CDR3: TGTGCCAGCAGCCAAGATGGGGGCGGGATCTCCTACGAGCAGTACTTC. As protein: CASSQDGGGISYEQYF. V is TRBV3-1 (or the pseudogene TRBV3-2) and J is TRBJ2-7; the D gene could be TRBD1 or TRBD2 (6 bases each). The CDR3 length is 16 residues. CDR1 LGHDT and CDR2 YNNKEL come from the germline V gene (reference sequence). Trimming stripped 0 bases from V and 0 bases from J, with 12 bases between.

The chain recombines TRBV6-2 or TRBV6-3 with TRBJ2-1; 11 bases fit TRBD2. Trimming at V came to 5 bases and at J to 3 bases, leaving 6 bases not matched to a gene. The length of the CDR3 is 16 residues. Germline CDR1 reads MNHEY; CDR2 reads SVGEGT. CDR3 loop: CASSQLAGEVYNEQFF. CDR3 in DNA: TGTGCCAGCAGTCAACTAGCGGGAGAGGTCTACAATGAGCAGTTCTTC.

This chain links TRBV15 with TRBJ1-5; no clear D. V lost 0 bases, J lost 3 bases, and 12 bases lay in between. The CDR3 is 16 amino acids. Per the germline V gene, CDR1 is LNHNV and CDR2 is YYDKDF (reference sequence). The CDR3 region has the DNA TGTGCCACCAGCAGAGATGGTTCGGGTTTCAATCAGCCCCAGCATTTT. It yields the protein CATSRDGSGFNQPQHF.

The chain carries TRBV11-2 and TRBJ1-3, with TRBD1 matching 10 bases. After removal of 4 bases from V and 3 bases from J, the junction contained 12 bases not matched to a gene. The CDR3 loop spans 18 amino acids. Germline lookup yields CDR1 SGHAT and CDR2 FQNNGV. The CDR3 coding sequence is TGTGCCAGCAGCTACCAAATCGACGGGACAGGGGTTGGAAACACCATATATTTT. This sequence encodes CASSYQIDGTGVGNTIYF.

The V call is TRBV5-1, the J call TRBJ2-1; 8 bases line up with TRBD2. CDR3 length: 17 residues. Germline values: CDR1 SGHRS, CDR2 YFSETQ. Unmatched junction bases numbered 6, after V lost 0 bases and J lost 1 base. This chain's CDR3 is CASSLVGSGASYNEQFF. DNA for the CDR3: TGCGCCAGCAGCTTGGTCGGTAGCGGGGCGTCCTACAATGAGCAGTTCTTC.